These 20 T cell receptor beta chains share one sample of origin, sequenced in a study of technical replicates of blood from a handful of donors. The assay was immunoSEQ multiplex PCR, and TCRdb's table has in-frame clones only and misses some. Seen here are 60,000 to 90,000 clones, 97% observed once, and the top ten hold around 0.3%. The sample consisted of T cells isolated from PBMCs. These receptors were taken from a human donor in good health.

V and J are TRBV11-3 and TRBJ1-2; TRBD1 is a possible D gene (5 bases). The V end was cut by 3 bases, the J end by 1 base, with 9 bases between. Germline V gene sequence: CDR1 SGHNT, CDR2 YENEEA. The length of the CDR3 is 14 residues. CDR3 sequence reads: CASSFPRDNYGYTF. In DNA, the CDR3 is TGTGCCAGCAGCTTTCCCAGGGATAACTATGGCTACACCTTC.

This chain uses TRBV30 with TRBJ2-1; 8 bases match TRBD2. The germline V gene has CDR1 GTSNPN and CDR2 SVGIG (reference sequence). V gave up 2 bases and J gave up 0 bases; unmatched junction bases: 0. This CDR3 is 14 amino acids long. The CDR3 region is CAWSSGSSYNEQFF. In DNA, the CDR3 is TGTGCCTGGAGTAGCGGGAGCTCCTACAATGAGCAGTTCTTC.

J is TRBJ2-1 and V is TRBV7-8, with a possible D match to TRBD2 (5 bases). The CDR3 loop spans 15 amino acids. The V and J ends lost 6 bases and 6 bases respectively, with 18 bases between them. The germline gives CDR1 SGHVS, CDR2 FQNEAQ. The CDR3 DNA follows: TGTGCCAGCAGGTCCCCCCCCCGGGGAAGCAATGAGCAGTTCTTC. This gives the protein CASRSPPRGSNEQFF.

This chain connects TRBV19 to TRBJ2-2, with D unresolved. With 5 bases removed from V and 0 bases from J, the gap between germline ends came to 7 bases. Germline CDR1 is LNHDA and CDR2 is SQIVND (reference sequence). The CDR3 runs 14 residues. As DNA, the CDR3 is TGTGCCAGTAGTGAGAGGCCGAACACCGGGGAGCTGTTTTTT. Its protein is CASSERPNTGELFF.

This rearrangement joins TRBV6-5 to TRBJ1-1; TRBD1 agrees at 7 bases. Germline-derived CDR1 and CDR2 are MNHEY and SVGAGI. The CDR3 sequence is 15 residues long. V shed 4 bases, J shed 1 base, and the junction held 6 bases outside the gene matches. CDR3 bases: TGTGCCAGCAGTTCATCCGGGACAGCGAACACTGAAGCTTTCTTT. Translated: CASSSSGTANTEAFF.

This clone was observed a handful of times. V is TRBV5-4 and J is TRBJ2-2, with D perhaps TRBD1 (6 bases). The V and J ends lost 0 bases and 6 bases respectively, with 15 bases between them. Germline V gene data show CDR1 as SGHNT and CDR2 as YYREEE (reference sequence). The CDR3 totals 16 residues. CDR3: CASSLGYERTAGELFF. In DNA, the CDR3 is TGTGCCAGCAGCTTGGGGTACGAGCGGACAGCCGGGGAGCTGTTTTTT.

The rearrangement uses TRBV11-2 and TRBJ2-7, with 9 bases identical to TRBD2. V shed 3 bases, J shed 4 bases, and the junction held 7 bases outside the gene matches. The CDR3 sequence is 15 residues long. Germline CDR1 reads SGHAT; CDR2 reads FQNNGV. CDR3 nucleotides: TGTGCCAGCAGCTTTGGGACTAGCTGGGGTTACGAGCAGTACTTC. Protein sequence: CASSFGTSWGYEQYF.

The rearrangement joins TRBV5-1 to TRBJ2-3, with 8 bases identical to TRBD2. Germline V gene data show CDR1 as SGHRS and CDR2 as YFSETQ. V lost 0 bases and J lost 3; bases outside the gene matches: 0. CDR3 length equals 14 residues. CDR3 coding DNA: TGCGCCAGCAGCTTGGTAGCGGGAACAGATACGCAGTATTTT. This codes for CASSLVAGTDTQYF.

The chain links TRBV10-3 to TRBJ2-6; the match to TRBD1 covers 7 bases. V shed 2 bases, J shed 2 bases, and the junction held 0 bases outside the gene matches. The germline gives CDR1 ENHRY, CDR2 SYGVKD. The CDR3 sequence is 15 residues long. Here the CDR3 DNA reads TGTGCCATCAGTGAGCAGGGGGCTGGGGCCAACGTCCTGACTTTC. Translation: CAISEQGAGANVLTF.

The V call is TRBV29-1, the J call TRBJ1-6; a weak D match, TRBD1 (6 bases). CDR1 SQVTM and CDR2 ANQGSEA come from the germline V gene. The CDR3 totals 16 residues. CDR3 loop: CRVGGPDSPYNSPLHF. DNA of the CDR3: TGCAGAGTCGGGGGGCCTGATAGCCCCTATAATTCACCCCTCCACTTT.

This chain connects TRBV28 to TRBJ1-2; D call uncertain. In germline, CDR1 is MDHEN, CDR2 SYDVKM. The length of the CDR3 is 13 residues. With 8 bases removed from V and 2 bases from J, the gap between germline ends came to 12 bases. CDR3: CASEVPGNYGYTF. In nucleotides, the CDR3 is TGTGCCAGCGAAGTGCCGGGAAACTATGGCTACACCTTC.

Remarks on this clone: One end of the junction varies from germline; a read error may be responsible. The chain carries TRBV2 and TRBJ1-5; unclear D gene. The CDR3 has 15 residues. Looked up from germline, CDR1 is SNHLY and CDR2 is FYNNEI. The DNA for the CDR3 is TGTGCCAGCAGCACGTTCGCCCCTAGCTATCAGCCCCAGCATTTT. Protein sequence: CASSTFAPSYQPQHF.

The genes are TRBV7-2 and TRBJ2-7; possibly TRBD2 for D (5 bases). CDR1 is SGHTA and CDR2 is FQGNSA in the germline V gene. The CDR3 is 13 residues long. Trimming removed 7 bases at V and 2 bases at J, with 12 bases between. The CDR3 spells CASKRTFTYEQYF. The CDR3 coding sequence is TGTGCCAGCAAAAGGACTTTTACCTACGAGCAGTACTTC.

The chain links TRBV7-6 to TRBJ2-1; a possible D gene is TRBD2 (5 bases). The CDR3 extends over 13 amino acids. CDR1 and CDR2 (germline): SGHVS, FNYEAQ. V was pared by 3 bases and J by 8 bases, with 11 bases between. The CDR3 reads CASSFAGSDEQFF. DNA of the CDR3: TGTGCCAGCAGCTTCGCGGGCAGCGATGAGCAGTTCTTC. Full variable domain (remainder filled in from reference TRBV7-6 and TRBJ2-1): GAGVSQSPRYKVTKRGQDVALRCDPISGHVSLYWYRQALGQGPEFLTYFNYEAQQDKSGLPNDRFSAERPEGSISTLTIQRTEQRDSAMYRCASSFAGSDEQFFGPGTRLTVL.

The CDR3 here is CASSLADYDRAIQYF. CDR3 sequence (DNA): TGCGCCAGCAGCTTGGCCGACTATGACAGGGCAATTCAGTACTTC. The rearrangement joins TRBV5-1 to TRBJ2-4, with 7 bases matching TRBD1. The CDR3 contains 15 residues. Germline assignment: CDR1 SGHRS and CDR2 YFSETQ. The trim removed 0 bases at V and 10 bases at J, leaving 10 bases unmatched.

This rearrangement joins TRBV6-5 to TRBJ1-5; 7 bases are a match to TRBD1. Per the germline V gene, CDR1 is MNHEY and CDR2 is SVGAGI. The CDR3 extends over 14 amino acids. V shed 6 bases and J 0 bases; nucleotides not matched to a gene: 2. CDR3 DNA sequence: TGTGCCAGCAGACAGGGGTATAGCAATCAGCCCCAGCATTTT. Its translation: CASRQGYSNQPQHF.

V usage is TRBV7-9 and J usage is TRBJ1-1; D gene uncertain. This CDR3 is 12 amino acids long. The V and J ends lost 2 bases and 5 bases respectively, with 6 bases between them. Per the germline V gene, CDR1 is SEHNR and CDR2 is FQNEAQ (reference sequence). CDR3 bases: TGTGCCAGCAGCTTATGGCAGACTGAAGCTTTCTTT. Its protein product is CASSLWQTEAFF.

J is TRBJ1-5 and V is TRBV30, with TRBD1 as a possible D gene (5 bases). V was shortened by 4 bases and J by 2 bases, with 9 bases between the two germline ends. The CDR3 has 13 residues. Per germline, CDR1 GTSNPN and CDR2 SVGIG (reference sequence). CDR3 in DNA: TGTGCCTGGACGCGGGGGGGCAATCAGCCCCAGCATTTT. Translation: CAWTRGGNQPQHF.

This sequence joins TRBV7-9 and TRBJ1-1; TRBD1 might be the D (6 bases). The CDR3 has 15 residues. The V and J ends lost 5 bases and 5 bases respectively, with 18 bases between them. Germline V gives CDR1 SEHNR, CDR2 FQNEAQ (reference sequence). The chain's CDR3 is CASSLQPDRRTEAFF. As DNA, the CDR3 is TGTGCCAGCAGCCTACAACCCGACAGGAGGACTGAAGCTTTCTTT.

This clone appeared a single time. This rearrangement joins TRBV5-4 to TRBJ1-2; no firm D call. V lost 3 bases, J lost 0 bases, and 15 bases lay in between. This CDR3 has 16 residues. CDR1 and CDR2 (germline): SGHNT, YYREEE (reference sequence). The CDR3, as DNA: TGTGCCAGCAGCTCAATCAAAGAGGATACTAACTATGGCTACACCTTC. Its protein product is CASSSIKEDTNYGYTF.